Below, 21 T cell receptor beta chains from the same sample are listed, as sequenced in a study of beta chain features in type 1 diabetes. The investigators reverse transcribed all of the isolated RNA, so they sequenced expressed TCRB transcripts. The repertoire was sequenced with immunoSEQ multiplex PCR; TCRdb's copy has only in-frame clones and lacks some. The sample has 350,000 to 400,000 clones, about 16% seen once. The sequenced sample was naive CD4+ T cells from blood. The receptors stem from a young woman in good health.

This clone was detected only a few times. CDR3 sequence reads: CASSIQGPQQYF. The CDR3 DNA reads TGTGCCAGCAGTATACAGGGACCGCAGCAGTACTTC. This chain uses TRBV2 with TRBJ2-7, with D perhaps TRBD1 (6 bases). V shed 5 bases and J shed 8 bases, with 13 bases lying between them. The CDR3 length is 12 residues. The germline CDR1 and CDR2 sequences are SNHLY and FYNNEI.

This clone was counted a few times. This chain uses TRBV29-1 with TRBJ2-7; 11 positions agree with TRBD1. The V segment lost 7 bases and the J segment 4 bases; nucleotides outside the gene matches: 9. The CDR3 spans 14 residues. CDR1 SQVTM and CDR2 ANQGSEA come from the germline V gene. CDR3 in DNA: TGCAGCGCCTCCACCGGGACAGGGGGATACGAGCAGTACTTC. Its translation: CSASTGTGGYEQYF.

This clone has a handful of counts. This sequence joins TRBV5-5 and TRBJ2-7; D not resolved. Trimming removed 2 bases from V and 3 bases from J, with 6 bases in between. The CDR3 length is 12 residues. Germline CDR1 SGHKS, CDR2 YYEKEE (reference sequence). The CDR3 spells CASSFSSYEQYF. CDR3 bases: TGTGCCAGCAGCTTTAGTAGCTACGAGCAGTACTTC. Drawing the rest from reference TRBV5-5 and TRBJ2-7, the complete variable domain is DAGVTQSPTHLIKTRGQQVTLRCSPISGHKSVSWYQQVLGQGPQFIFQYYEKEERGRGNFPDRFSARQFPNYSSELNVNALLLGDSALYLCASSFSSYEQYFGPGTRLTVT.

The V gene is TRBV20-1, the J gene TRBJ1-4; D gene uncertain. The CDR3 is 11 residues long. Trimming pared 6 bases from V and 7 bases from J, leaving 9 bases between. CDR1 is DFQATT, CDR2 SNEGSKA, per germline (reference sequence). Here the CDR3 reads CSATETEKLFF. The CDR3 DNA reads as TGCAGTGCCACAGAAACTGAAAAACTGTTTTTT.

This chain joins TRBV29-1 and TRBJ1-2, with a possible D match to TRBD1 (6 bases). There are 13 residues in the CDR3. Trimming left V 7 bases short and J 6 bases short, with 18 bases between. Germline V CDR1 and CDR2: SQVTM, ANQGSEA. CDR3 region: CSAAGRGGDGYTF. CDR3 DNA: TGCAGCGCCGCCGGGAGGGGGGGAGATGGCTACACCTTC.

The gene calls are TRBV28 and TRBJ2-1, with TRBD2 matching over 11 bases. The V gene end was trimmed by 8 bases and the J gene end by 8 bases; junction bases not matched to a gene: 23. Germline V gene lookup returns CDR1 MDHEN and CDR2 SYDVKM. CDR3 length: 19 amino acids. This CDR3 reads CASGARDRVSLAGVDEQFF. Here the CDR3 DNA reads TGTGCCAGCGGAGCTCGGGACAGGGTTTCACTAGCGGGAGTCGATGAGCAGTTCTTC. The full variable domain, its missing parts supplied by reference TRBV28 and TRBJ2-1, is DVKVTQSSRYLVKRTGEKVFLECVQDMDHENMFWYRQDPGLGLRLIYFSYDVKMKEKGDIPEGYSVSREKKERFSLILESASTNQTSMYLCASGARDRVSLAGVDEQFFGPGTRLTVL.

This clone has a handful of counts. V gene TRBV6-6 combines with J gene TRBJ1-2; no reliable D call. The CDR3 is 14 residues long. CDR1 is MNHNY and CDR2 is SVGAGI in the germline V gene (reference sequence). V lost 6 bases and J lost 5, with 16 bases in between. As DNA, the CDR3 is TGTGCCAGCAGCTTCGGGTCCCCGCTATATGGCTACACCTTC. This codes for CASSFGSPLYGYTF.

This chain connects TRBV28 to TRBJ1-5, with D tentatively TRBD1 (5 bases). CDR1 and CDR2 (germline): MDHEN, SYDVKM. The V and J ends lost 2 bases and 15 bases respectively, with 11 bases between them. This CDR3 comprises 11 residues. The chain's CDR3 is CASSLGRGPHF. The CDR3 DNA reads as TGTGCCAGCAGTTTAGGGCGGGGACCGCATTTT.

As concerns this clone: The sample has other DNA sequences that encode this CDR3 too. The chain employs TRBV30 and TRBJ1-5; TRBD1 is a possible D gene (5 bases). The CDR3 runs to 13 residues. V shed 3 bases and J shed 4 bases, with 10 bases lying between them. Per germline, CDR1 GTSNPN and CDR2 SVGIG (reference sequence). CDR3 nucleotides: TGTGCCTGGAGCAGGGATAGTAATCAGCCCCAGCATTTT. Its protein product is CAWSRDSNQPQHF.

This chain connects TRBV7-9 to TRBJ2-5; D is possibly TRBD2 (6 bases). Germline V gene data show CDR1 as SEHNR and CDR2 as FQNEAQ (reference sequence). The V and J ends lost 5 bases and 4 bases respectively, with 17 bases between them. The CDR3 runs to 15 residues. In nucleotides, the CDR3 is TGTGCCAGCAGCCCCATTGCGGGGCGAGGAGAGACCCAGTACTTC. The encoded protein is CASSPIAGRGETQYF.

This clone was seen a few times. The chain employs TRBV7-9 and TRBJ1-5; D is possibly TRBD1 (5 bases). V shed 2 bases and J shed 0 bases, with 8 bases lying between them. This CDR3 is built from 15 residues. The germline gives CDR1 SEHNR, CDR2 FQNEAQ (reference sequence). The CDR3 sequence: CASSLYGGSNQPQHF. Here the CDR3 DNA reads TGTGCCAGCAGCTTATACGGGGGTAGCAATCAGCCCCAGCATTTT.

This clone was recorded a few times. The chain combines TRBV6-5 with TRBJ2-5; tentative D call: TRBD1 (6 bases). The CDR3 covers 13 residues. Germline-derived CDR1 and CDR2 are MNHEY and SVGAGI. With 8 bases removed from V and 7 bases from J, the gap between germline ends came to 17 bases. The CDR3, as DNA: TGTGCCAGCCGAAGAGACAGGAAAGGGACCCAGTACTTC. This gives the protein CASRRDRKGTQYF.

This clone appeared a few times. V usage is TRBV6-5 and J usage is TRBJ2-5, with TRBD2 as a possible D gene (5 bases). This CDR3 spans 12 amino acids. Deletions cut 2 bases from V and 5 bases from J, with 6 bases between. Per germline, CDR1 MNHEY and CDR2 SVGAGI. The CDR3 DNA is TGTGCCAGCAGTTACCGGGGTGAGACCCAGTACTTC. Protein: CASSYRGETQYF.

The CDR3 loop reads CSVAGQGENPLHLNYGYTF. CDR3 nucleotide sequence: TGCAGCGTTGCCGGTCAAGGGGAAAATCCACTGCACCTAAACTATGGCTACACCTTC. This rearrangement joins TRBV29-1 to TRBJ1-2; tentative D call: TRBD1 (5 bases). Per germline, CDR1 SQVTM and CDR2 ANQGSEA. The CDR3 runs 19 residues. Trimming cost V 4 bases and J 2 bases, with 29 bases left between them.

The CDR3 DNA follows: TGTGCCAGCAGCTGGTCCGGTGAAGCTTTCTTT. This gives the protein CASSWSGEAFF. The rearrangement joins TRBV5-6 to TRBJ1-1; D gene unclear. Germline V lookup: CDR1 SGHDT, CDR2 YYEEEE. The CDR3 consists of 11 residues. V was cut by 3 bases and J by 7 bases, with 7 bases left in between.

The CDR3 spells CAWSGGLKAFF. The CDR3 coding sequence is TGTGCCTGGAGTGGCGGTCTTAAAGCTTTCTTT. The chain links TRBV30 to TRBJ1-1; no clear D. Germline CDR1 GTSNPN, CDR2 SVGIG (reference sequence). The CDR3 spans 11 residues. V was shortened by 1 base and J by 9 bases, with 9 bases between the two germline ends.

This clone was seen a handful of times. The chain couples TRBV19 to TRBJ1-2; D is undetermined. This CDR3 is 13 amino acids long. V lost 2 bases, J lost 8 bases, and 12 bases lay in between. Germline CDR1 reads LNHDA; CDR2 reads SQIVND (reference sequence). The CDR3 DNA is TGTGCCAGTAGTATAATGGAGGCCAACGGCTACACCTTC. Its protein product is CASSIMEANGYTF.

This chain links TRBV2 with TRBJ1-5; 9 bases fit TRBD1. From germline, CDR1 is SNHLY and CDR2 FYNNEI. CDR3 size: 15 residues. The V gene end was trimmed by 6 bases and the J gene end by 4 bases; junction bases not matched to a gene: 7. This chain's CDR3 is CASRTDRGGNQPQHF. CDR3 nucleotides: TGTGCCAGCAGAACGGACAGGGGTGGGAATCAGCCCCAGCATTTT.

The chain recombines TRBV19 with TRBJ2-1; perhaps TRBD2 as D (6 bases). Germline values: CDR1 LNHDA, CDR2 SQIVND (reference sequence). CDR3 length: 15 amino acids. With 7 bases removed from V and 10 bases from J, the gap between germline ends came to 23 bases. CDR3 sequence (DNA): TGTGCCAGTAAGCTAGCGTACATGACAACAAGCGAGCAGTTCTTC. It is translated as CASKLAYMTTSEQFF. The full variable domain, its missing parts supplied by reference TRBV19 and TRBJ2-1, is DGGITQSPKYLFRKEGQNVTLSCEQNLNHDAMYWYRQDPGQGLRLIYYSQIVNDFQKGDIAEGYSVSREKKESFPLTVTSAQKNPTAFYLCASKLAYMTTSEQFFGPGTRLTVL.

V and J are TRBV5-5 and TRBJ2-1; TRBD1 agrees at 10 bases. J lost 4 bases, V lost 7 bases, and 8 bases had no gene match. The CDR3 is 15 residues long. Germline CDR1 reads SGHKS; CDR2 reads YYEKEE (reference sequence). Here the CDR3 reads CASGIRDRGYNEQFF. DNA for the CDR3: TGTGCCAGCGGTATTCGGGACAGGGGATACAATGAGCAGTTCTTC. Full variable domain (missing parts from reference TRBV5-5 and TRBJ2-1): DAGVTQSPTHLIKTRGQQVTLRCSPISGHKSVSWYQQVLGQGPQFIFQYYEKEERGRGNFPDRFSARQFPNYSSELNVNALLLGDSALYLCASGIRDRGYNEQFFGPGTRLTVL.

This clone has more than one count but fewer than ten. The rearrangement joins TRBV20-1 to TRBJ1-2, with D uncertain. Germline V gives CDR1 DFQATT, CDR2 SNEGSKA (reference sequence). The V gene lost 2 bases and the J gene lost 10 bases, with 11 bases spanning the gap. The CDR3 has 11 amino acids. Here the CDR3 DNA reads TGCAGTGCTAGATCCGGGGTGACCTACACCTTC. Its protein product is CSARSGVTYTF.